Reported below is one T cell receptor beta chain. The data were produced by immunoSEQ multiplex PCR, yet TCRdb's version contains in-frame clones alone and is incomplete. The sample contains 210,000 or so clones, about 90% of which appear only once. The sample is drawn from a study of blood T cell repertoires in COVID-19. Study-wide background: The study drew acute and convalescent COVID-19 samples from the United States, Italy and Spain.

This CDR3 has 15 residues. The sequencing sample was made of peripheral blood. The V gene is TRBV21-1, the J gene TRBJ1-3; TRBD1, as called in the table, went unchecked against the DNA. TRBV21-1 is noted as a pseudogene. The source is a man aged 35 to 55 with active or convalescent COVID-19. The CDR3 reads CASSISRVSGNTIYF. In DNA form, the CDR3 reads TGTGCCAGCAGCATAAGCAGGGTGTCTGGAAACACCATATATTTT.